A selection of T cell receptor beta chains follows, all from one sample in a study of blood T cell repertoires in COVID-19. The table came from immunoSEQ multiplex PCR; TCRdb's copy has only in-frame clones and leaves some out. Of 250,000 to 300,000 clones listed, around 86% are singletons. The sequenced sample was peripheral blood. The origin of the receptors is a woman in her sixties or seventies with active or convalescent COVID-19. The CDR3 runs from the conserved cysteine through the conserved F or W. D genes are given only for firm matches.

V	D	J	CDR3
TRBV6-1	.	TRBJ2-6	CASSEWVGANGANVLTF
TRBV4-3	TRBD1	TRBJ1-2	CASSQDPVDRVGYYGYTF
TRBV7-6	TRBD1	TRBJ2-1	CASSLVGQGAYNEQFF
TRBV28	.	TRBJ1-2	CAVGGGPNYGYTF
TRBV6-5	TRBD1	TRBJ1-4	CASSYATGQGNEKLFF
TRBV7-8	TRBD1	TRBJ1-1	CASSRQGWDTEAFF
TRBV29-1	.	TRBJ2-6	CSADFSGANVLTF
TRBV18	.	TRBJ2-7	CASSPPKTGMREQYF
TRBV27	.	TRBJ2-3	CASRVTRADTQYF
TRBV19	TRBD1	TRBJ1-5	CASSIRDRINQPQHF
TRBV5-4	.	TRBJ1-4	CASSFRSGRGSNEKLFF
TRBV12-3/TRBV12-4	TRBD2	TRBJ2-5	CASSPGRRETQYF
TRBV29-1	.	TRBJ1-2	CSVDTGGYTF
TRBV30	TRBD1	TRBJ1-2	CAWSVQGTRGYTF
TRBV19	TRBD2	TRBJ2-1	CASSIAGLAYNEQFF
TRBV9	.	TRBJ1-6	CASSSPGRSGSPLHF
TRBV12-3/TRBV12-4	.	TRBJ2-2	CASSLPAGELFF
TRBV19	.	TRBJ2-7	CASGSGVRTYEQYF
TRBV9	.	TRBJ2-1	CASSVGQGDYNEQFF
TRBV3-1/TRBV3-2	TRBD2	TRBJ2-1	CASSQKIVAGYNEQFF
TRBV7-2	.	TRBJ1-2	CASSFSGYYGYTF
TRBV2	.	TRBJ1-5	CASSDYGGRQPQHF
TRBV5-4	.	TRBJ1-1	CASSLDRENTEAFF
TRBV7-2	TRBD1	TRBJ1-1	CASSSRGHTEAFF
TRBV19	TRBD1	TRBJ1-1	CASSTSPGQGAHGGEAFF
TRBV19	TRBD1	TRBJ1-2	CASSGDRAGYTF
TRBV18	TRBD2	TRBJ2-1	CASSFNSGGLYNEQFF
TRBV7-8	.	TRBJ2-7	CASSRGGISYEQYF
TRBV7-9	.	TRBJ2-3	CASSPRTLTDTQYF
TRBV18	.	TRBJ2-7	CASSPPNTGSYEQYF
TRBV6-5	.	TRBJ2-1	CASSPTPLYNEQFF
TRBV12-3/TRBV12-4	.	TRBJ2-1	CASSLALGGEQFF
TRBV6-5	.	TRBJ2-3	CASSYNRVRGDTQYF
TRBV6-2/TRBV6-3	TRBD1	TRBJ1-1	CASSFRTGEAFF
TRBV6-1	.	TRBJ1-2	CASSEGGDGYTF
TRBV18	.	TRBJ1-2	CASSPRGSYGYTF
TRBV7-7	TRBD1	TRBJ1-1	CASSPLTGGGTEAFF
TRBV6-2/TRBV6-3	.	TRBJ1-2	CASSSAGKRGYTF
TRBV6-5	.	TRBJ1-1	CASSLRATNTEAFF
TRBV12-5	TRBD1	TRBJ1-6	CASGQGQTNSPLHF
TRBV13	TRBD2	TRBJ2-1	CASSHLPSGYDEQFF
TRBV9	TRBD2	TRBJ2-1	CASSGTSGGTSEQFF